These T cell receptor beta chains were read from a single sample in a study of blood T cell repertoires in COVID-19. Only in-frame clones appear in the TCRdb table, and some are missing; sequencing was by immunoSEQ multiplex PCR. This table holds fewer than 250,000 clones, approximately 80% found once. Material: PBMCs or T cells enriched from blood (not recorded which). The receptor source for this set is a woman aged 40 to 55 with acute COVID-19. The CDR3 runs from the conserved cysteine through the conserved F or W. The D gene is left open where the match is weak. Rows give clone size only sometimes, using once, few, many, or a class for an expanded clone.

d_call,cdr3_length,j_call,v_call,clone_size,cdr3_nt,cdr3_aa
NA,14,TRBJ1-6,TRBV28,NA,TGTGCCAGCAGTTTTACAGGGAACCATTCACCCCTCCACTTT,CASSFTGNHSPLHF
TRBD1,16,TRBJ2-5,TRBV24-1,NA,TGTGCCACCAGTGATTTGGCCACACAGGGGTATGAGACCCAGTACTTC,CATSDLATQGYETQYF
TRBD2,17,TRBJ2-7,TRBV10-3,few,TGTGCCATCAGTCGACAGCCCCTGGGACTAGTCACCTACGAGCAGTACTTC,CAISRQPLGLVTYEQYF
TRBD1,16,TRBJ1-1,TRBV6-1,NA,TGTGCCAGCAGTGCAAGGGGACAGGGGTTAGTCACTGAAGCTTTCTTT,CASSARGQGLVTEAFF
TRBD2,18,TRBJ2-1,TRBV14,NA,TGTGCCAGCAGCCACGACTCGGGCGGGGGGGTATCCTACAATGAGCAGTTCTTC,CASSHDSGGGVSYNEQFF
TRBD1,15,TRBJ1-6,TRBV15,NA,TGTGCCACCAGCAGAGCCGGGACAGGGAATTCACCCCTCCACTTT,CATSRAGTGNSPLHF
TRBD2,20,TRBJ2-6,TRBV7-3,NA,TGTGCCAGCAGCCCATTTGGGCTAGCGGGAGGAAACTCTGGGGCCAACGTCCTGACTTTC,CASSPFGLAGGNSGANVLTF
TRBD2,17,TRBJ2-7,TRBV5-1,NA,TGCGCCAGCAGCTTGGCCGGGACTAGCGGGAAATTAAACGAGCAGTACTTC,CASSLAGTSGKLNEQYF
NA,14,TRBJ2-5,TRBV28,NA,TGTGCCAGCAGTTTATGGACAGCTCAAGAGACCCAGTACTTC,CASSLWTAQETQYF
NA,15,TRBJ2-6,TRBV7-9,NA,TGTGCCAGCAGCGCGAGCGGCTCTGGGGCCAACGTCCTGACTTTC,CASSASGSGANVLTF
NA,14,TRBJ2-1,TRBV20-1,NA,TGCAGTGCTAGTGCTAGAAACTCCTACAATGAGCAGTTCTTC,CSASARNSYNEQFF
TRBD1,16,TRBJ2-1,TRBV7-8,NA,TGTGCCAGCAGCGCAGGGACAGGGGAGTCCTACAATGAGCAGTTCTTC,CASSAGTGESYNEQFF
TRBD1,15,TRBJ2-5,TRBV6-2/TRBV6-3,few,TGTGCCAGCAGTCGGCGGGACAGGGTCGGGGAGACCCAGTACTTC,CASSRRDRVGETQYF
TRBD2,18,TRBJ2-5,TRBV28,NA,TGTGCCAGCGGAGGCGATAGAGCGGGATTGTGTCCGAAAGAGACCCAGTACTTC,CASGGDRAGLCPKETQYF
NA,17,TRBJ1-5,TRBV7-2,NA,TGTGCCAGCAGCTTAGTCTTAGGGGGAGCGGGCAATCAGCCCCAGCATTTT,CASSLVLGGAGNQPQHF
NA,14,TRBJ2-1,TRBV14,NA,TGTGCCAGCAGCCCCACGAGCTCCTACAATGAGCAGTTCTTC,CASSPTSSYNEQFF
NA,15,TRBJ2-5,TRBV11-2,NA,TGTGCCAGCAGCTTTCAGTCAGGGCGGACGGAGACCCAGTACTTC,CASSFQSGRTETQYF
NA,14,TRBJ1-2,TRBV28,once,TGTGCCAGCAGTAACCCGCCGGGATCCTATGGCTACACCTTC,CASSNPPGSYGYTF
TRBD2,13,TRBJ2-7,TRBV28,NA,TGTGCCACCGAAAGCGGGACCTCCTACGAGCAGTACTTC,CATESGTSYEQYF
TRBD1,13,TRBJ1-3,TRBV6-5,once,TGTGCCAGCTACAGGGGGCGAGGAAACACCATATATTTT,CASYRGRGNTIYF
TRBD1,17,TRBJ1-3,TRBV5-1,NA,TGCGCCAGCAGCTTGGACGGGACAGGGGCCTCTGGAAACACCATATATTTT,CASSLDGTGASGNTIYF
TRBD1,16,TRBJ1-1,TRBV2,NA,TGTGCCAGCAGTGAATTTTCCCCGAAGACAGGGGGCAAGGCTTTCTTT,CASSEFSPKTGGKAFF
NA,16,TRBJ2-1,TRBV14,NA,TGTGCCAGCAGCCAAGATTGGGCGGGATCCTACAATGAGCAGTTCTTC,CASSQDWAGSYNEQFF